The following is a T cell receptor beta chain sequence with its context. The treatment here: 15 to 20 received Ad26.COV2.S at low or high dose, single or two shots; 5 received placebo; per-sample allocation not given. Material that was analyzed had been drawn on day 63 after the first vaccine or placebo injection. CDR3 size: 15 residues. Germline-derived CDR1 and CDR2 are ENHRY and SYGVKD. Trimming shortened V by 3 bases and J by 6 bases, and 17 bases separated the two germline ends. Profiled with immunoSEQ multiplex PCR; TCRdb holds only in-frame clones, not every one. The sample shows 300,000 to 350,000 clones, approximately 90% of them seen only once. The data derive from a study of Ad26.COV2.S vaccination and SARS-CoV-2 variants.

Sequences were derived from peripheral blood, sampled in a trial of Ad26.COV2.S vaccine versus placebo. The rearrangement uses TRBV10-3 and TRBJ2-5; no firm D call. The sequence came from a person aged 18-65 years who received the Ad26.COV2.S COVID-19 vaccine or a placebo. CDR3 nucleotide sequence: TGTGCCATCAGTGACCCTCTGACTTTGGGAAAGACCCAGTACTTC. Protein: CAISDPLTLGKTQYF.